This TCR beta chain was sequenced in a study of molecular identifiers for immune sequencing clone quantification. Study conclusions and caveats: Effector cells had over 99% of their molecules in clones above 20 RNA copies, while naive cells had under 1%. A single cell's spiked Jurkat TCR RNA was reportedly detectable among about a million naive cells.

Previously published methods and listed TCR primers were used for the bulk TCR libraries. From the PCR reads, TCRdb called clonotypes with MiXCR, one entry per CDR3 protein. The sample lists 62,000 or so distinct CDR3 sequences; roughly 20% were seen once. This clonotype was recorded at least ten times. What it recognizes is unknown. Germline V CDR1 and CDR2: SEHNR, FQNEAQ (reference sequence). V dropped 5 bases and J dropped 6 bases, with 14 bases sitting between them. The CDR3 contains 14 residues. Input material: naive CD8+ T cells from blood, with Jurkat cell RNA spiked in. Subset noted: FACS-sorted CD8+CD4-CCR7+CD45RA+ naive T cells. The gene calls are TRBV7-9 and TRBJ1-5, with a possible D match to TRBD1 (6 bases). The TCR sequence derives from a human donor in good health. Some libraries in this study had Jurkat cell RNA spiked in. This chain's CDR3 is CASSPSGGSQPQHF. The CDR3 nucleotides are TGTGCCAGCAGCCCATCTGGGGGCAGTCAGCCCCAGCATTTT.